The 2 T cell receptor beta chains below were found in one sample sequenced in a study of T cell repertoires in cytomegalovirus infection. Each CDR3 protein gets one entry after TCRdb re-called the reads with MiXCR. The sample consists of around 500,000 distinct CDR3 sequences, about 42% of them appearing once. No antigen has been assigned to these receptors. The source material was cultured PBMCs, sampled from culture after CMV antigen stimulation. These receptors came from a human donor in good health (CMV status not recorded). Some clones in this sample may be carry-over from other donors' samples.

CDR3 sequence reads: CASSSQGQVANEQFF. In nucleotides, the CDR3 is TGTGCCAGCAGCTCCCAAGGACAGGTAGCGAATGAGCAGTTCTTC. This sequence joins TRBV7-2 and TRBJ2-1; 7 bases are a match to TRBD1. CDR1 is SGHTA and CDR2 is FQGNSA in the germline V gene. The CDR3 sequence is 15 residues long. The ends lost 4 bases at V and 7 bases at J; junction bases unmatched: 10.

In nucleotides, the CDR3 is TGTGCCAGCAGTTTTCAGGGTATACAGCCCCAGCATTTT. It codes for CASSFQGIQPQHF. The chain couples TRBV12-3 or TRBV12-4 to TRBJ1-5; D may be TRBD1 (5 bases). Trimming removed 3 bases from V and 7 bases from J, with 10 bases in between. The CDR3 runs 13 residues.